This TCR beta chain was sequenced during a study of blood T cell repertoires in COVID-19. Study-wide background: Specimens from acute and convalescent COVID-19 originated in the United States, Italy and Spain. The cDNA or gDNA used as material had been derived from T cells, B-cell-depleted T cells, or PBMCs.

Profiling relied on immunoSEQ multiplex PCR, and the TCRdb table lists in-frame clones only, not all of them. The profile shows some 89,000 clones, over 70% of them singletons. The V end was cut by 3 bases, the J end by 9 bases, with 10 bases between. Germline CDR1 reads DFQATT; CDR2 reads SNEGSKA (reference sequence). The CDR3 contains 11 residues. Source material: peripheral blood. The rearrangement joins TRBV20-1 to TRBJ2-3; possibly TRBD2 for D (5 bases). This receptor was taken from a man aged 60 to 69 with acute or convalescent COVID-19. This chain's CDR3 is CSARGWETQYF. DNA of the CDR3: TGCAGTGCTAGGGGGTGGGAGACGCAGTATTTT.